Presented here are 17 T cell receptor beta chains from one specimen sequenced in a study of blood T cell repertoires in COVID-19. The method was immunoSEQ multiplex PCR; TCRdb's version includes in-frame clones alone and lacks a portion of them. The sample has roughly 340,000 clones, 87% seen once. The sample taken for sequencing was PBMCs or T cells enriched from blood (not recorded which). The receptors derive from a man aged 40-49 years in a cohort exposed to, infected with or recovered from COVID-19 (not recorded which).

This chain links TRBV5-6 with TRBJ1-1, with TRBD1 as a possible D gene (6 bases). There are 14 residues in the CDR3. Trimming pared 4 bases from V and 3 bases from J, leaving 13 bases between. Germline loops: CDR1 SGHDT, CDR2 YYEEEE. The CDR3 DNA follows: TGTGCCAGCAGCGGAACAGGGCTATACACTGAAGCTTTCTTT. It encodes CASSGTGLYTEAFF.

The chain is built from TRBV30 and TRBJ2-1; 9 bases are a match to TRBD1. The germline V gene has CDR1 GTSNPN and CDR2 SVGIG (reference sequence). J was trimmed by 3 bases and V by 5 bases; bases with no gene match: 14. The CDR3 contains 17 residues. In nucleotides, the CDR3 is TGTGCCTGGGGGACAGGGTTTGTTCAGGGGGGCTACAATGAGCAGTTCTTC. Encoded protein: CAWGTGFVQGGYNEQFF.

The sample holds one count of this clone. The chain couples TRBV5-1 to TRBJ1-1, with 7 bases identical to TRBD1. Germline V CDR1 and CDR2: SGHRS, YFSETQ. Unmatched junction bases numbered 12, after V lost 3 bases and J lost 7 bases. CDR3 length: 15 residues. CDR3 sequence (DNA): TGCGCCAGCAGCTCCCAGGGACAGCAAATCCATGAAGCTTTCTTT. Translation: CASSSQGQQIHEAFF. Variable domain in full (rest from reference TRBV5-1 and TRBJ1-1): KAGVTQTPRYLIKTRGQQVTLSCSPISGHRSVSWYQQTPGQGLQFLFEYFSETQRNKGNFPGRFSGRQFSNSRSEMNVSTLELGDSALYLCASSSQGQQIHEAFFGQGTRLTVV.

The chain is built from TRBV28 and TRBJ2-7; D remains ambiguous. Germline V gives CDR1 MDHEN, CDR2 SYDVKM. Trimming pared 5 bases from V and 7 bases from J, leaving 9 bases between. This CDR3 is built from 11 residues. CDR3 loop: CASSTQREQYF. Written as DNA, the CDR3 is TGTGCCAGCAGTACCCAGCGAGAGCAGTACTTC.

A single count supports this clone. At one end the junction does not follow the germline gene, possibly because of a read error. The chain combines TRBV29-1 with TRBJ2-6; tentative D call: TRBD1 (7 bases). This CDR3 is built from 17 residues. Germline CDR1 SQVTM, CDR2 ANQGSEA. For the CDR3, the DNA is TGCAGCGTCGAAGGAGGGACCGGGACAGCTGGGGCCAACGTCCTGACTTTC. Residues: CSVEGGTGTAGANVLTF.

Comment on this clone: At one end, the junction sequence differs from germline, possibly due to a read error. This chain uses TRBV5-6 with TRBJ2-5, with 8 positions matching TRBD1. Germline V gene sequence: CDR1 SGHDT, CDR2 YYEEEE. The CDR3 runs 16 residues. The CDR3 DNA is TGTGCCAACAGCTTGTGGCGGACAGGGCATCAAGAGACCCAGTACTTC. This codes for CANSLWRTGHQETQYF.

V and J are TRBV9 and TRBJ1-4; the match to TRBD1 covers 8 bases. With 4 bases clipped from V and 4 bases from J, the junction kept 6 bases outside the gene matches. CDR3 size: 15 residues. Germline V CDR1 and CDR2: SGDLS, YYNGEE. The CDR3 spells CASSLGQGHNEKLFF. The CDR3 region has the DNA TGTGCCAGCAGCCTCGGACAGGGTCATAATGAAAAACTGTTTTTT.

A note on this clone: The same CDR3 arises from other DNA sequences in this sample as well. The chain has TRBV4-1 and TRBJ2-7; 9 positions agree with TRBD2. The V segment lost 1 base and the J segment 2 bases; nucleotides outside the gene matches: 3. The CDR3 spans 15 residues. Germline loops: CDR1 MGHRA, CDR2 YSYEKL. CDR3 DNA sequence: TGCGCCAGCAGCCAAGCTAGCGGGACAACCTACGAGCAGTACTTC. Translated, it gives CASSQASGTTYEQYF.

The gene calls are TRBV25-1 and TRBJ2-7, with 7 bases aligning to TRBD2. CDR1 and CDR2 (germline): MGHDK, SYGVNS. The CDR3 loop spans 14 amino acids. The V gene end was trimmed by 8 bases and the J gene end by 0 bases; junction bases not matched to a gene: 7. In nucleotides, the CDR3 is TGTGCCAGCCCGTCCGGCGGGAGCTCCTACGAGCAGTACTTC. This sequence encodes CASPSGGSSYEQYF.

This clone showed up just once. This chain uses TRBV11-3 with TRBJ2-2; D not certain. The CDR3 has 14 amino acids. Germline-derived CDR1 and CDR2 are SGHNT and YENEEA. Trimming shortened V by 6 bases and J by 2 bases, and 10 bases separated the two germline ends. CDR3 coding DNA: TGTGCCAGCAGACAAGATCCAAACACCGGGGAGCTGTTTTTT. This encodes CASRQDPNTGELFF.

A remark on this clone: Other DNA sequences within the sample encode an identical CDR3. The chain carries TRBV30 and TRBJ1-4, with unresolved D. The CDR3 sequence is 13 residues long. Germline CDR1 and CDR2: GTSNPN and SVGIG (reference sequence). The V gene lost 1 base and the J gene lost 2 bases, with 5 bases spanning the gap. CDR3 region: CAWSGQTNEKLFF. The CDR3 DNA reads TGTGCCTGGAGTGGGCAGACTAATGAAAAACTGTTTTTT.

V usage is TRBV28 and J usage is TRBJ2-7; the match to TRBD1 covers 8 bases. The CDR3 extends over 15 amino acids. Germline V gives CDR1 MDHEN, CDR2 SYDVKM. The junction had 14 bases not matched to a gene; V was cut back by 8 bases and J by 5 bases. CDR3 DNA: TGTGCCAGCTACCCAGGGGGCCGGAGAAACCACGAGCAGTACTTC. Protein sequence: CASYPGGRRNHEQYF.

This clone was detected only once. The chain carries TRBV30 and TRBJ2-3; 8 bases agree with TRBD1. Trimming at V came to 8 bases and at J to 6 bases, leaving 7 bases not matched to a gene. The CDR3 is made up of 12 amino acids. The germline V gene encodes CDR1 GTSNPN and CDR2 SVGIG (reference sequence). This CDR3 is CAQDRGGDTQYF. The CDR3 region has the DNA TGTGCCCAAGACAGGGGTGGCGATACGCAGTATTTT.

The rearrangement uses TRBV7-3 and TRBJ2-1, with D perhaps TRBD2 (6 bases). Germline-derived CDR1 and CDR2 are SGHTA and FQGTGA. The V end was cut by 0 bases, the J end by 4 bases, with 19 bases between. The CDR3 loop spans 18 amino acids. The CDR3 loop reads CASSLTYAGLGDYNEQFF. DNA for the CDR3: TGTGCCAGCAGCTTAACGTATGCGGGACTGGGGGATTACAATGAGCAGTTCTTC.

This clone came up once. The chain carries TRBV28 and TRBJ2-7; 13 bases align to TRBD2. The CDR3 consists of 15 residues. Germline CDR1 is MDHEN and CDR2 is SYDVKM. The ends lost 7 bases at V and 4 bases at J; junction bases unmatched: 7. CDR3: CASIRTSGRGYEQYF. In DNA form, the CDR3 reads TGTGCCAGCATTCGGACTAGCGGGAGAGGGTACGAGCAGTACTTC.

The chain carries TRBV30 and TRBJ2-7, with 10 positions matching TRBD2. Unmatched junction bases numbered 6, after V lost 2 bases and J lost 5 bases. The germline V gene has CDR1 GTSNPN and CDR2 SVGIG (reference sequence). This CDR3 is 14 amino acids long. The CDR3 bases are TGTGCCTGGAGTCCCGGGACTAGCGTCCACGAGCAGTACTTC. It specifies CAWSPGTSVHEQYF.

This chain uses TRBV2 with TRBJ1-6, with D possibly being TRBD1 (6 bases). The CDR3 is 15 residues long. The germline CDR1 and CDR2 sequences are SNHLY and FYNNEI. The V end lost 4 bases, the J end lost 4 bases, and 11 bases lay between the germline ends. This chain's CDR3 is CASSATGLYNSPLHF. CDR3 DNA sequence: TGTGCCAGCAGTGCAACAGGGCTGTATAATTCACCCCTCCACTTT.